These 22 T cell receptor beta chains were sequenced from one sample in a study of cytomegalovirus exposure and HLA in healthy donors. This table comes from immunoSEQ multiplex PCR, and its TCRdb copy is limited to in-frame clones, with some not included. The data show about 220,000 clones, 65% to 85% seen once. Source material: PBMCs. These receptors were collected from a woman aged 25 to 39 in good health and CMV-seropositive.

The CDR3 is CASRAQGGNTEAFF. The CDR3 DNA sequence: TGTGCCAGCAGAGCACAGGGTGGGAACACTGAAGCTTTCTTT. This rearrangement joins TRBV2 to TRBJ1-1; TRBD1 might be the D (6 bases). The germline CDR1 and CDR2 sequences are SNHLY and FYNNEI. Trimming removed 6 bases from V and 1 base from J, with 12 bases in between. This CDR3 region has 14 residues.

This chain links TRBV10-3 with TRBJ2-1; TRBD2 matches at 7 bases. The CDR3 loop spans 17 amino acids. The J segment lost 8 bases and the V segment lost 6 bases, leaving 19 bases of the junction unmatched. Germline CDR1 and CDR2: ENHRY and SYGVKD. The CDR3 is CAIRARLLAPADDEQFF. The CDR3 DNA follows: TGTGCCATCAGGGCTCGGCTACTAGCGCCGGCAGACGATGAGCAGTTCTTC.

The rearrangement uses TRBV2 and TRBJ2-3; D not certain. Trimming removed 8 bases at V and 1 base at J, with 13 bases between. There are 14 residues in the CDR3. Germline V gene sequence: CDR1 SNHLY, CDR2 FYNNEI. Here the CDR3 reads CASGIHRGTDTQYF. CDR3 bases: TGTGCCAGCGGGATCCACCGGGGCACAGATACGCAGTATTTT. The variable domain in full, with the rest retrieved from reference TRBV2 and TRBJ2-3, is EPEVTQTPSHQVTQMGQEVILRCVPISNHLYFYWYRQILGQKVEFLVSFYNNEISEKSEIFDDQFSVERPDGSNFTLKIRSTKLEDSAMYFCASGIHRGTDTQYFGPGTRLTVL.

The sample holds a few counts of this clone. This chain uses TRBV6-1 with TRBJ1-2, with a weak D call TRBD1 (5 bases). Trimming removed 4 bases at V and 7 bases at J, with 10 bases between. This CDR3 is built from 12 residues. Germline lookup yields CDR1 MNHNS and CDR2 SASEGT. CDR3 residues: CASSASGVGYTF. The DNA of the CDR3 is TGTGCCAGCAGTGCATCGGGGGTTGGCTACACCTTC.

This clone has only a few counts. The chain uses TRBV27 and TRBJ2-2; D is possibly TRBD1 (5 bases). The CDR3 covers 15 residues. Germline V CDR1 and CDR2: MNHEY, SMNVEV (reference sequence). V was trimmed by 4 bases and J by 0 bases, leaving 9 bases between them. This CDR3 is CASSYRKANTGELFF. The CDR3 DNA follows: TGTGCCAGCAGTTACAGGAAAGCGAACACCGGGGAGCTGTTTTTT.

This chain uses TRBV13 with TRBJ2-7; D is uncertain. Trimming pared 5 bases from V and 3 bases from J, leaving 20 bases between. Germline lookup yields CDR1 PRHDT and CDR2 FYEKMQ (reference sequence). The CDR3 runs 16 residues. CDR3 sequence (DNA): TGTGCCAGCAGCGGAGACGGACCTAAGTTAAACTACGAGCAGTACTTC. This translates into CASSGDGPKLNYEQYF.

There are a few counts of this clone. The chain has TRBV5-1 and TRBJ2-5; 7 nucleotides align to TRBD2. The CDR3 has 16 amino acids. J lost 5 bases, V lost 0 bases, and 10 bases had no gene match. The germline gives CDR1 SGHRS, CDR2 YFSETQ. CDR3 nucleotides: TGCGCCAGCAGCTTGGATGGGGGGGATGGTTCCGAGACCCAGTACTTC. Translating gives CASSLDGGDGSETQYF.

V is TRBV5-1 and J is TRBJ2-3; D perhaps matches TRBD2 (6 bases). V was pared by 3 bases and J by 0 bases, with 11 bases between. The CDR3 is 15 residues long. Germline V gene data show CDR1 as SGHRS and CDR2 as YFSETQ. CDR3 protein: CASSYGSGSTDTQYF. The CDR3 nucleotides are TGCGCCAGCAGCTACGGTAGCGGAAGCACAGATACGCAGTATTTT.

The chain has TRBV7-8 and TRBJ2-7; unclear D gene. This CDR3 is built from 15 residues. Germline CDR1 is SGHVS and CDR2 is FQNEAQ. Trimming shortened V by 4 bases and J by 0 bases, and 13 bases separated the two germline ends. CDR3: CASSSARVSSYEQYF. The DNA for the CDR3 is TGTGCCAGCAGCTCTGCGCGCGTAAGCTCCTACGAGCAGTACTTC.

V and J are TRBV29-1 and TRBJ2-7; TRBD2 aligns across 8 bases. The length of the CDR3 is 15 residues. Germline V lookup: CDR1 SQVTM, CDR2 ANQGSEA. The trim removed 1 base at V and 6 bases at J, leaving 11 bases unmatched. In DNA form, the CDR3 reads TGCAGCGTTGAAGTTTCTTCGGGCGGGAGGCTCGAGCAGTACTTC. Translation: CSVEVSSGGRLEQYF.

The CDR3: CASSKTLGAEAFF. The CDR3, as DNA: TGCGCCAGCAGCAAGACACTGGGAGCTGAAGCTTTCTTT. The genes are TRBV5-1 and TRBJ1-1; D is uncertain. The ends were cut back, 4 bases at V and 6 bases at J, with 13 bases in the middle. This CDR3 contains 13 residues. Per the germline V gene, CDR1 is SGHRS and CDR2 is YFSETQ.

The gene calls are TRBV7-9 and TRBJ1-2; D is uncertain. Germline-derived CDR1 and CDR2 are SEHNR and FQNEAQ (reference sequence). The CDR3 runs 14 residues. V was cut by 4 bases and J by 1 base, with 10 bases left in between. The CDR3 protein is CASSSSTLNYGYTF. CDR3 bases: TGTGCCAGCAGCTCCTCGACCCTTAACTATGGCTACACCTTC. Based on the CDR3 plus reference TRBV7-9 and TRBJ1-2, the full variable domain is DTGVSQNPRHKITKRGQNVTFRCDPISEHNRLYWYRQTLGQGPEFLTYFQNEAQLEKSRLLSDRFSAERPKGSFSTLEIQRTEQGDSAMYLCASSSSTLNYGYTFGSGTRLTVV.

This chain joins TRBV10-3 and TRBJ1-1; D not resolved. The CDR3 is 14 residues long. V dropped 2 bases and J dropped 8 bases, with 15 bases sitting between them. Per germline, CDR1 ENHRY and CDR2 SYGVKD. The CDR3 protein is CAISEVWPSTEAFF. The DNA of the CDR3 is TGTGCCATCAGTGAGGTGTGGCCTTCGACCGAAGCTTTCTTT.

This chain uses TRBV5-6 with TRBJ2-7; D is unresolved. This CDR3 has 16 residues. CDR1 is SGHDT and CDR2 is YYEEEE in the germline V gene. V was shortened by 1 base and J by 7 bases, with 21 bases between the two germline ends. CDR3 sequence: CASSLSERSLHGEQYF. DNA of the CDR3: TGTGCCAGCAGCTTGTCCGAAAGGAGTCTCCATGGGGAGCAGTACTTC.

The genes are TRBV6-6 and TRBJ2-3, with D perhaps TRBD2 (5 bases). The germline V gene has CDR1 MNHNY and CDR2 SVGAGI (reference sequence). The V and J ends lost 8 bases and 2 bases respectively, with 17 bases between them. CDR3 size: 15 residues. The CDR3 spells CASLGDRIHTDTQYF. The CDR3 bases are TGTGCCAGCCTCGGGGATAGGATACACACAGATACGCAGTATTTT.

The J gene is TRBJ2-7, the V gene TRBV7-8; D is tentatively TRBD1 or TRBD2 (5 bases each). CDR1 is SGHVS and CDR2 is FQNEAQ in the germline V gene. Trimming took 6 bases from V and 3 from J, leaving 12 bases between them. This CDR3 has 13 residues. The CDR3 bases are TGTGCCAGCAGTTTGGGACGTCGCTACGAGCAGTACTTC. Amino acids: CASSLGRRYEQYF.

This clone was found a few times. The CDR3 DNA is TGTGCCAGCAGCTTAGGCGGGGCGAACAATCAGCCCCAGCATTTT. Translation gives CASSLGGANNQPQHF. This chain connects TRBV11-2 to TRBJ1-5; tentatively, D is TRBD1 (5 bases). The CDR3 length is 15 residues. Deletions cut 1 base from V and 3 bases from J, with 10 bases between. The V gene's germline CDR1 is SGHAT and CDR2 FQNNGV.

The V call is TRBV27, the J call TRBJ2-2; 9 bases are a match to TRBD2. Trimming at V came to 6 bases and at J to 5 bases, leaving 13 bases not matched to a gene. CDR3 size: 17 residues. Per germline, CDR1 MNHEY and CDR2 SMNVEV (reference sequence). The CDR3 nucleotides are TGTGCCAGCAGAACATTAGCGGGAGCTTCTGGGACCGGGGAGCTGTTTTTT. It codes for CASRTLAGASGTGELFF.

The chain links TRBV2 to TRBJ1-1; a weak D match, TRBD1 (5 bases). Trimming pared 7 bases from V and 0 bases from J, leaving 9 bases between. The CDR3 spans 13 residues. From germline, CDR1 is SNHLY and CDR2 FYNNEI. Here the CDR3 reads CASTGTLNTEAFF. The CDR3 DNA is TGTGCCAGCACAGGGACGTTGAACACTGAAGCTTTCTTT.

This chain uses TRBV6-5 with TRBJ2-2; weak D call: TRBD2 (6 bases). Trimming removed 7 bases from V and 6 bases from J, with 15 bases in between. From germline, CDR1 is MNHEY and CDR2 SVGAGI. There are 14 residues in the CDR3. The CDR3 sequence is CASTPTGVAGELFF. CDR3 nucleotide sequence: TGTGCCAGCACCCCCACGGGGGTGGCCGGGGAGCTGTTTTTT.

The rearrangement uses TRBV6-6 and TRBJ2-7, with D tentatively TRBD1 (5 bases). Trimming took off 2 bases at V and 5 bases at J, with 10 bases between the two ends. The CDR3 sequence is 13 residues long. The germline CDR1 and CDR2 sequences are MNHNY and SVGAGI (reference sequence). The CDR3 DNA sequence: TGTGCCAGCAGTTACAGGGGTTGGGACGAGCAGTACTTC. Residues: CASSYRGWDEQYF.

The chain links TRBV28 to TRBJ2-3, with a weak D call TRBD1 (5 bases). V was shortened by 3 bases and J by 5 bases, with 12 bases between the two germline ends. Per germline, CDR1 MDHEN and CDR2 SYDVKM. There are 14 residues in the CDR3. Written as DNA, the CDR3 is TGTGCCAGCAGTTTTGGGGCTGAGGTAGATACGCAGTATTTT. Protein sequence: CASSFGAEVDTQYF.